The 4 T cell receptor beta chains below all came from one sample that was sequenced in a study of technical replicates of blood from several donors (dated 2017 in TCRdb). Receptor amplification or capture employed the immunoSEQ multiplex PCR assay. The source is immuneACCESS, and TCRdb retained only in-frame sequences with V and J called. Part of the clones is not carried over; for the studies checked, unresolved V genes explain less than half of this, and the remainder is unexplained. For this sample the table gives 60,000 or so clones, of which around 97% were detected only once. Approximately 0.18% of the sample belongs to the ten largest clones. The sample consisted of T cells isolated from PBMCs. Receptors were obtained from a human donor in good health.

In this sample, this clone turned up once. J is TRBJ1-6 and V is TRBV4-1, with D maybe TRBD1 (6 bases). V gave up 3 bases and J gave up 1 base, with 13 bases separating them. The V gene's germline CDR1 is MGHRA and CDR2 YSYEKL. The CDR3 has 17 residues. For the CDR3, the DNA is TGCGCCAGCAGCCATTACAGGGATAGGTCCTATAATTCACCCCTCCACTTT. Its translation: CASSHYRDRSYNSPLHF.

CDR3 coding DNA: TGTGCCAGCAGCCCCCAAATGGGCGGGGTGAGTGGCTACACCTTC. Protein sequence: CASSPQMGGVSGYTF. The chain carries TRBV7-3 and TRBJ1-2; no clear D. This CDR3 region has 15 residues. CDR1 and CDR2 from the germline V gene are SGHTA and FQGTGA. V dropped 5 bases and J dropped 7 bases, with 20 bases sitting between them.

The chain joins TRBV6-4 to TRBJ2-1; TRBD2 matches 9 bases. V dropped 4 bases and J dropped 4; count of bases not matched to a gene: 5. This CDR3 has 15 residues. Germline CDR1 is MRHNA and CDR2 is SNTAGT. This CDR3 is CASSVYSGRYNEQFF. CDR3 sequence (DNA): TGTGCCAGCAGTGTATACAGCGGGAGGTACAATGAGCAGTTCTTC.

The genes are TRBV5-1 and TRBJ2-5; D unresolved. Trimming left V 0 bases short and J 0 bases short, with 3 bases between. Germline V gene data show CDR1 as SGHRS and CDR2 as YFSETQ. The CDR3 runs 13 residues. CDR3 coding DNA: TGCGCCAGCAGCTTGGGTAACCAAGAGACCCAGTACTTC. Residues: CASSLGNQETQYF. The whole variable domain, filled in from reference TRBV5-1 and TRBJ2-5, reads KAGVTQTPRYLIKTRGQQVTLSCSPISGHRSVSWYQQTPGQGLQFLFEYFSETQRNKGNFPGRFSGRQFSNSRSEMNVSTLELGDSALYLCASSLGNQETQYFGPGTRLLVL.